This TCR beta chain appears in the sequencing data of a study of cytomegalovirus exposure and HLA in healthy donors. Study-wide results and caveats: Among TCR beta chains of equal frequency, HLA-associated ones were more clonally expanded in a later analysis. In a later analysis, the majority of CMV-associated beta chains seemingly showed HLA restriction. A later analysis reportedly found fewer N-insertions in an Asian-associated ancestry cluster than the roughly 730-donor mean.

Use of 60 Vbeta and 13 Jbeta primers characterized the PCR. The repertoire was sequenced with immunoSEQ multiplex PCR; TCRdb's copy has only in-frame clones and lacks some. The repertoire holds a few hundred thousand clones, with 75% to 90% as singletons. Comment on this clone: Antigen: not known.

This CDR3 comprises 15 residues. J was trimmed by 7 bases and V by 1 base; bases with no gene match: 6. Germline V CDR1 and CDR2: SGHAT, FQNNGV. Sequenced sample: PBMCs. This chain joins TRBV11-2 and TRBJ1-5, with 8 bases identical to TRBD1. This TCR was sampled from a woman aged 18 to 35 in good health and CMV-seronegative. The CDR3 spells CASSLGTGLGQPQHF. The CDR3 nucleotides are TGTGCCAGCAGCTTAGGGACAGGGCTGGGACAGCCCCAGCATTTT.